The 17 T cell receptor beta chains below all came from one sample that was sequenced in a study of T cell clonotyping in hematopoietic cell transplantation (dated by TCRdb to about 2021). The intended sense of this specimen's time point label: recipient sample about 28 days before transplant, after cytoreduction. Library prep was done by the immunoSEQ multiplex PCR assay. TCRdb took this table from immuneACCESS and kept in-frame rearrangements with V and J called. Such tables lack part of the clones; where checked against another copy, unresolved V genes explain under half of the gap, and the rest is unexplained. The sample yields approximately 18,000 clones; roughly 77% were counted once. The ten largest account for 15% to 20% of the sample. Specimen: peripheral blood mononuclear cells, collected before stem cell transplant. These receptors came from a man in his fifties or sixties with acute myeloid leukemia. Some clones in this sample may be carry-over from other donors' samples.

The chain is built from TRBV4-1 and TRBJ1-6, with D uncertain. The CDR3 sequence is 18 residues long. V lost 1 base to trimming and J lost 5 bases, with 18 bases between them. Germline-derived CDR1 and CDR2 are MGHRA and YSYEKL. In DNA, the CDR3 is TGCGCCAGCAGCCAAGTCGACATGGGCTTAAGAAATAATTCACCCCTCCACTTT. As protein: CASSQVDMGLRNNSPLHF.

V and J are TRBV10-3 and TRBJ2-1, with 7 bases matching TRBD2. With V trimmed by 8 bases and J by 8 bases, 3 bases remained unmatched. The CDR3 contains 11 residues. CDR1 ENHRY and CDR2 SYGVKD come from the germline V gene. This chain's CDR3 is CAIGGGDEQFF. For the CDR3, the DNA is TGTGCCATCGGGGGAGGGGATGAGCAGTTCTTC.

This clone has a single count. The chain recombines TRBV5-1 with TRBJ1-1, with D maybe TRBD1 (5 bases). The CDR3 runs to 12 residues. V lost 6 bases, J lost 1 base, and 7 bases lay in between. Per the germline V gene, CDR1 is SGHRS and CDR2 is YFSETQ. The CDR3 reads CASKTENTEAFF. The CDR3 DNA is TGCGCCAGCAAGACAGAGAACACTGAAGCTTTCTTT. Supplemented by reference TRBV5-1 and TRBJ1-1, the full variable domain reads KAGVTQTPRYLIKTRGQQVTLSCSPISGHRSVSWYQQTPGQGLQFLFEYFSETQRNKGNFPGRFSGRQFSNSRSEMNVSTLELGDSALYLCASKTENTEAFFGQGTRLTVV.

The J gene is TRBJ2-2, the V gene TRBV13; either TRBD1 or TRBD2 may fit D (6 bases each). The CDR3 totals 14 residues. Germline V lookup: CDR1 PRHDT, CDR2 FYEKMQ (reference sequence). V shed 6 bases and J shed 8 bases, with 16 bases lying between them. CDR3 nucleotides: TGTGCCAGCAGGCTATCGGGGGCCGGAGGGGAGCTGTTTTTT. Its translation: CASRLSGAGGELFF.

The chain links TRBV4-1 to TRBJ2-6; D is unclear. Germline CDR1 MGHRA, CDR2 YSYEKL. This CDR3 has 16 amino acids. The germline V and J ends were trimmed by 1 base and 0 bases, with 7 bases remaining between them. CDR3 DNA: TGCGCCAGCAGCCAAGGAAGGAGCTCTGGGGCCAACGTCCTGACTTTC. Its protein is CASSQGRSSGANVLTF.

This clone was seen a few times. The chain is built from TRBV5-1 and TRBJ2-3; D ambiguous. CDR3 length: 15 residues. Trimming shortened V by 0 bases and J by 2 bases, and 10 bases separated the two germline ends. Per the germline V gene, CDR1 is SGHRS and CDR2 is YFSETQ. CDR3 in DNA: TGCGCCAGCAGCTTGGGAACGGTTGTCACAGATACGCAGTATTTT. Translating it yields CASSLGTVVTDTQYF.

The V call is TRBV19, the J call TRBJ1-3; D is uncertain. Trimming took 3 bases from V and 1 from J, leaving 7 bases between them. This CDR3 comprises 14 residues. The germline V gene has CDR1 LNHDA and CDR2 SQIVND (reference sequence). The CDR3 loop reads CASSMRESGNTIYF. Written as DNA, the CDR3 is TGTGCCAGTAGTATGCGGGAGTCTGGAAACACCATATATTTT.

As regards this clone: This is likely a read error, given that the CDR3 carries no conserved phenylalanine or tryptophan at its end. The V and J genes are TRBV5-1 and TRBJ1-1; tentatively, D is TRBD1 (5 bases). The CDR3 is made up of 13 amino acids. The V gene lost 0 bases and the J gene lost 5 bases, with 8 bases spanning the gap. Germline V gene data show CDR1 as SGHRS and CDR2 as YFSETQ. CDR3: CASSLGPGTEAFS. CDR3 in DNA: TGCGCCAGCAGCTTGGGCCCAGGGACTGAAGCTTTCTCT.

The chain couples TRBV30 to TRBJ1-2; D gene ambiguous. V was pared by 2 bases and J by 4 bases, with 17 bases between. The CDR3 has 15 residues. Germline V gene lookup returns CDR1 GTSNPN and CDR2 SVGIG (reference sequence). CDR3 residues: CAWSPEGARGYGYTF. In nucleotides, the CDR3 is TGTGCCTGGAGTCCCGAGGGAGCTCGGGGCTATGGCTACACCTTC.

The rearrangement joins TRBV10-3 to TRBJ1-5; D is undetermined. The V and J ends lost 0 bases and 5 bases respectively, with 5 bases between them. The CDR3 has 13 residues. CDR1 and CDR2 (germline): ENHRY, SYGVKD. In DNA, the CDR3 is TGTGCCATCAGTGAGTCAAACGATCAGCCCCAGCATTTT. Encoded protein: CAISESNDQPQHF.

V and J are TRBV29-1 and TRBJ2-7; 7 bases fit TRBD2. V shed 7 bases and J 0 bases; nucleotides not matched to a gene: 3. The CDR3 loop spans 12 amino acids. Germline-derived CDR1 and CDR2 are SQVTM and ANQGSEA. The chain's CDR3 is CSALAGSYEQYF. In nucleotides, the CDR3 is TGCAGCGCCTTAGCGGGCTCCTACGAGCAGTACTTC.

The J gene is TRBJ2-7, the V gene TRBV5-1; D is uncertain. In germline, CDR1 is SGHRS, CDR2 YFSETQ. CDR3 length equals 13 residues. V was shortened by 0 bases and J by 2 bases, with 6 bases between the two germline ends. The CDR3 region is CASSLEGTYEQYF. The CDR3 DNA is TGCGCCAGCAGCTTGGAGGGTACCTACGAGCAGTACTTC.

The chain couples TRBV19 to TRBJ1-5; D may be TRBD1 (6 bases). CDR3 length: 15 amino acids. V was clipped by 7 bases and J by 2 bases, with 15 bases between them. In germline, CDR1 is LNHDA, CDR2 SQIVND (reference sequence). The CDR3 region is CASNTAGEGNQPQHF. In nucleotides, the CDR3 is TGTGCCAGTAATACCGCAGGGGAGGGCAATCAGCCCCAGCATTTT.

The chain uses TRBV4-1 and TRBJ1-2; D is possibly TRBD1 (5 bases). From germline, CDR1 is MGHRA and CDR2 YSYEKL. V lost 0 bases and J 4 bases, leaving 18 bases between the germline ends. This CDR3 is 17 amino acids long. The CDR3 DNA sequence: TGCGCCAGCAGCCAAGATTCCCGGGGACGACGGAGCTATGGCTACACCTTC. Translation gives CASSQDSRGRRSYGYTF.

J is TRBJ1-1 and V is TRBV9; D possibly corresponds to TRBD1 (5 bases). The V gene lost 0 bases and the J gene lost 2 bases, with 11 bases spanning the gap. Germline V gives CDR1 SGDLS, CDR2 YYNGEE. The CDR3 covers 15 residues. CDR3 sequence (DNA): TGTGCCAGCAGCGTAGTATCAGGGTTCAACACTGAAGCTTTCTTT. Encoded protein: CASSVVSGFNTEAFF.

This chain uses TRBV29-1 with TRBJ2-3; D gene uncertain. Germline assignment: CDR1 SQVTM and CDR2 ANQGSEA. The CDR3 spans 14 residues. The V end lost 4 bases, the J end lost 6 bases, and 17 bases lay between the germline ends. CDR3 amino acids: CSVGVRFVEDTQYF. In nucleotides, the CDR3 is TGCAGCGTTGGAGTCAGGTTCGTCGAGGATACGCAGTATTTT.

This clone was found a few times. V gene TRBV11-3 combines with J gene TRBJ2-2; 8 bases agree with TRBD1. The germline CDR1 and CDR2 sequences are SGHNT and YENEEA. The CDR3 is made up of 14 amino acids. Trimming removed 3 bases from V and 5 bases from J; junction bases left unmatched: 2. The CDR3 sequence: CASSFQGATGELFF. In DNA, the CDR3 is TGTGCCAGCAGCTTTCAGGGGGCAACCGGGGAGCTGTTTTTT.